This entry describes one T cell receptor beta chain. Its antigen is unknown. These data belong to a study of T-cell memory formation after mild COVID-19. The CDR3 is 15 residues long. V was shortened by 0 bases and J by 3 bases, with 8 bases between the two germline ends. Germline V lookup: CDR1 MGHRA, CDR2 YSYEKL. In TCRdb, the 5' RACE reads were re-called with MiXCR into one record per CDR3 protein. The data show 350,000 to 450,000 distinct CDR3 sequences, roughly 14% seen once. Study-wide findings and caveats: Clones that shrank (day 15 to 85) were balanced CD4/CD8, whereas later expanders leaned CD4+.

Material: PBMCs or a T cell subset sorted from them (not recorded which). This TCR derives from a man younger than 30 who had mild COVID-19 (a few samples of this study predate the infection). Cell type and time point are not known. The rearrangement uses TRBV4-1 and TRBJ2-2; no reliable D call. The CDR3 nucleotides are TGCGCCAGCAGCCAAGATCAGGCTCACACCGGGGAGCTGTTTTTT. Amino acid sequence: CASSQDQAHTGELFF.